This T cell receptor beta chain was identified during a study of OX40 agonist ivuxolimab in advanced cancers. Across the whole study: Treatment received earlier with anti-PD-1, anti-PD-L1 or anti-CTLA-4 agents was allowed, and more than 35% had some.

Profiled with immunoSEQ multiplex PCR; TCRdb holds only in-frame clones, not every one. This table has approximately 82,000 clones, 89% appearing once. Autoimmune disease history or systemic immunosuppression disqualified patients. Concerning this clone itself: Its antigen is unknown.

Study observations and caveats: On average, a greater number of expanded clones characterised CD8+ T cells relative to CD4+.

Germline CDR1 reads SNHLY; CDR2 reads FYNNEI. This CDR3 is 14 amino acids long. V was pared by 7 bases and J by 1 base, with 6 bases of the junction left unmatched. Sequenced material: CD4+ or CD8+ T cells sorted from blood, taken in a trial of the OX40 agonist ivuxolimab. This rearrangement joins TRBV2 to TRBJ2-5; 7 bases align to TRBD1. This sequence originates from an adult with an advanced solid tumor such as melanoma, head and neck, liver or kidney cancer. As DNA, the CDR3 is TGTGCCAGCATCCCCGGGACAGCCCAAGAGACCCAGTACTTC. It codes for CASIPGTAQETQYF.